The 26 T cell receptor beta chains reported below all come from one sample, sequenced in a study of T-cell memory formation after mild COVID-19. MiXCR, applied by TCRdb to the 5' RACE reads, yields one record per CDR3 protein. The data contain 120,000 or so distinct CDR3 sequences, less than 6.5% of them singletons. Sequenced input: PBMCs or a T cell subset sorted from them (not recorded which). The source is an adult woman who had mild COVID-19 (a few samples of this study predate the infection). Cell type and time point are not known.

The V call is TRBV7-2, the J call TRBJ1-2; D gene uncertain. Germline V CDR1 and CDR2: SGHTA, FQGNSA. V was trimmed by 4 bases and J by 2 bases, leaving 11 bases between them. CDR3 length: 14 amino acids. CDR3 residues: CASSSLGLNYGYTF. DNA for the CDR3: TGTGCCAGCAGCTCCCTGGGGTTGAACTATGGCTACACCTTC.

The gene calls are TRBV27 and TRBJ1-5; 7 bases align to TRBD1. From germline, CDR1 is MNHEY and CDR2 SMNVEV (reference sequence). The CDR3 contains 12 residues. Trimming took 8 bases from V and 9 from J; bases not matched to a gene: 7. CDR3 DNA sequence: TGTGCCAGCCAGACAGGGACTGGGCCCCAGCATTTT. Translation gives CASQTGTGPQHF.

This clonotype was seen a handful of times. This chain joins TRBV20-1 and TRBJ2-2; D may be TRBD1 (5 bases). Between the trimmed V and J ends, which lost 4 bases and 1 base, there was a span of 10 bases. CDR3 size: 14 residues. The germline V gene encodes CDR1 DFQATT and CDR2 SNEGSKA (reference sequence). CDR3 nucleotide sequence: TGCAGTGCTAATGTTAGGGGGAACACCGGGGAGCTGTTTTTT. It codes for CSANVRGNTGELFF.

This clonotype was seen ten or more times. The rearrangement joins TRBV6-2 or TRBV6-3 to TRBJ2-3, with D uncertain. Germline V CDR1 and CDR2: MNHEY, SVGEGT. The germline V and J ends were trimmed by 4 bases and 6 bases, with 5 bases remaining between them. This CDR3 contains 11 residues. The CDR3 loop reads CASSFWDTQYF. The CDR3 DNA reads as TGTGCCAGCAGTTTCTGGGATACGCAGTATTTT.

The rearrangement links TRBV6-6 to TRBJ1-1; TRBD1 agrees at 9 bases. Germline V gene sequence: CDR1 MNHNY, CDR2 SVGAGI (reference sequence). The ends lost 6 bases at V and 5 bases at J; junction bases unmatched: 7. CDR3 size: 14 residues. The CDR3 reads CASRDRDRETEAFF. CDR3 DNA: TGTGCCAGCAGGGACCGGGACAGGGAAACTGAAGCTTTCTTT.

A few counts support this clonotype. The CDR3 is CAISPNRDSGANVLTF. The DNA for the CDR3 is TGTGCCATCAGTCCCAACAGGGACTCTGGGGCCAACGTCCTGACTTTC. The chain carries TRBV10-3 and TRBJ2-6; the D gene is possibly TRBD1 (6 bases). V lost 5 bases, J lost 0 bases, and 11 bases lay in between. The CDR3 consists of 16 residues. Germline-derived CDR1 and CDR2 are ENHRY and SYGVKD.

The rearrangement uses TRBV30 and TRBJ1-1, with a tentative D call TRBD1 (6 bases). There are 15 residues in the CDR3. Between the trimmed V and J ends, which lost 1 base and 5 bases, there was a span of 17 bases. Germline V lookup: CDR1 GTSNPN, CDR2 SVGIG (reference sequence). The CDR3 nucleotides are TGTGCCTGGAGTGATCGATTAAACAGGGAGACTGAAGCTTTCTTT. As protein: CAWSDRLNRETEAFF.

This chain uses TRBV24-1 with TRBJ2-1; 10 bases align to TRBD2. The germline V gene has CDR1 KGHDR and CDR2 SFDVKD. The length of the CDR3 is 23 residues. Trimming took 5 bases from V and 2 from J; bases not matched to a gene: 26. CDR3 loop: CATSVTSAKGLADPERTYNEQFF. The CDR3 coding sequence is TGTGCCACCAGTGTTACGTCGGCCAAAGGACTAGCGGACCCCGAAAGGACCTACAATGAGCAGTTCTTC.

This clonotype was counted ten times or more. The chain combines TRBV12-3 or TRBV12-4 with TRBJ1-6; D uncertain. V gave up 1 base and J gave up 10 bases, with 11 bases separating them. The CDR3 extends over 14 amino acids. CDR3 amino acids: CASSLVISTSPLHF. The DNA of the CDR3 is TGTGCCAGCAGTTTAGTTATTTCCACCTCACCCCTCCACTTT.

This clonotype was seen ten or more times. This chain links TRBV7-6 with TRBJ1-1; D not resolved. The germline V gene has CDR1 SGHVS and CDR2 FNYEAQ. Trimming shortened V by 0 bases and J by 5 bases, and 10 bases separated the two germline ends. The CDR3 consists of 14 residues. The CDR3 DNA follows: TGTGCCAGCAGCTTAGCGCTCGGGCAAACTGAAGCTTTCTTT. It encodes CASSLALGQTEAFF.

The V gene is TRBV5-6, the J gene TRBJ2-6, with TRBD1 as a possible D gene (6 bases). V lost 4 bases to trimming and J lost 0 bases, with 17 bases between them. The CDR3 totals 18 residues. The V gene's germline CDR1 is SGHDT and CDR2 YYEEEE. DNA for the CDR3: TGTGCCAGCAGCCGTCCAGGGGCCCCCTTCTCTGGGGCCAACGTCCTGACTTTC. It codes for CASSRPGAPFSGANVLTF.

Only a few counts were recorded for this clonotype. The chain couples TRBV6-5 to TRBJ1-6; perhaps TRBD1 as D (6 bases). The length of the CDR3 is 15 residues. V shed 6 bases and J shed 3 bases, with 12 bases lying between them. The germline V gene encodes CDR1 MNHEY and CDR2 SVGAGI. CDR3 in DNA: TGTGCCAGCAGAGGGGGGGGGAACTATAATTCACCCCTCCACTTT. Protein sequence: CASRGGGNYNSPLHF.

This clonotype was found many times. This sequence joins TRBV3-1 and TRBJ2-7, with 7 bases lining up with TRBD2. The CDR3 runs to 14 residues. The V gene's germline CDR1 is LGHDT and CDR2 YNNKEL (reference sequence). The ends lost 1 base at V and 2 bases at J; junction bases unmatched: 2. CDR3 residues: CASSQAGGTYEQYF. The CDR3, as DNA: TGTGCCAGCAGCCAAGCGGGGGGAACCTACGAGCAGTACTTC.

In its sample, this clonotype was seen many times. The rearrangement joins TRBV27 to TRBJ1-6, with TRBD1 as a possible D gene (5 bases). Deletions cut 6 bases from V and 8 bases from J, with 11 bases between. The CDR3 runs to 13 residues. CDR1 is MNHEY and CDR2 is SMNVEV in the germline V gene (reference sequence). The CDR3 coding sequence is TGTGCCAGCAGCCATACGGGGGATTCACCCCTCCACTTT. This translates into CASSHTGDSPLHF.

This chain uses TRBV25-1 with TRBJ1-5, with TRBD1 matching over 7 bases. Losses at the gene ends were 4 bases for V and 7 bases for J; bases not matched to a gene: 4. CDR3 size: 13 residues. Germline V gene lookup returns CDR1 MGHDK and CDR2 SYGVNS. DNA for the CDR3: TGTGCCAGCAGTGGGGTACAGGGGCAGCCCCAGCATTTT. Encoded protein: CASSGVQGQPQHF. Drawing the rest from reference TRBV25-1 and TRBJ1-5, the complete variable domain is EADIYQTPRYLVIGTGKKITLECSQTMGHDKMYWYQQDPGMELHLIHYSYGVNSTEKGDLSSESTVSRIRTEHFPLTLESARPSHTSQYLCASSGVQGQPQHFGDGTRLSIL.

The chain recombines TRBV4-1 with TRBJ1-1; TRBD1 is a possible D gene (5 bases). The CDR3 is 12 residues long. Germline V gives CDR1 MGHRA, CDR2 YSYEKL. V lost 5 bases and J lost 10, with 14 bases in between. CDR3 DNA sequence: TGCGCCAGCAGCGGACGGGGCATCGGAGCTTTCTTT. It translates to CASSGRGIGAFF.

The chain recombines TRBV29-1 with TRBJ2-7; 9 bases are a match to TRBD1. V shed 4 bases, J shed 6 bases, and the junction held 13 bases outside the gene matches. This CDR3 is built from 15 residues. The germline CDR1 and CDR2 sequences are SQVTM and ANQGSEA. The CDR3 nucleotides are TGCAGCGTTGTACGCGGGACAGGGTTGAAGAGCGAGCAGTACTTC. This sequence encodes CSVVRGTGLKSEQYF.

V is TRBV5-1 and J is TRBJ2-7; 7 bases are shared with TRBD1. J lost 7 bases, V lost 2 bases, and 15 bases had no gene match. Germline V gives CDR1 SGHRS, CDR2 YFSETQ. This CDR3 comprises 16 residues. As DNA, the CDR3 is TGCGCCAGCAGCTTTAATCCGGGACAGATGAGAGGAGAGCAGTACTTC. Its protein product is CASSFNPGQMRGEQYF. The variable domain in full, with the rest retrieved from reference TRBV5-1 and TRBJ2-7, is KAGVTQTPRYLIKTRGQQVTLSCSPISGHRSVSWYQQTPGQGLQFLFEYFSETQRNKGNFPGRFSGRQFSNSRSEMNVSTLELGDSALYLCASSFNPGQMRGEQYFGPGTRLTVT.

The sample holds many counts of this clonotype. V and J are TRBV20-1 and TRBJ1-1; 9 bases are a match to TRBD1. Germline V gene data show CDR1 as DFQATT and CDR2 as SNEGSKA (reference sequence). This CDR3 spans 12 amino acids. V gave up 7 bases and J gave up 6 bases; unmatched junction bases: 6. CDR3 nucleotide sequence: TGCAGTGTCCCGGGACAGGGCCCTGAAGCTTTCTTT. Protein product: CSVPGQGPEAFF.

This chain joins TRBV7-6 and TRBJ1-1; TRBD1 might be the D (6 bases). The V gene lost 0 bases and the J gene lost 4 bases, with 12 bases spanning the gap. CDR3 length equals 15 residues. Germline loops: CDR1 SGHVS, CDR2 FNYEAQ. The CDR3 protein is CASSLAGEGVTEAFF. The CDR3, as DNA: TGTGCCAGCAGCTTAGCGGGCGAGGGGGTCACTGAAGCTTTCTTT.

This clonotype was counted ten times or more. The chain employs TRBV12-3 or TRBV12-4 and TRBJ1-3; 8 nucleotides agree with TRBD1. CDR3 length: 15 residues. With V trimmed by 5 bases and J by 8 bases, 11 bases remained unmatched. CDR3 protein: CASSLRTGWSDTIYF. In DNA, the CDR3 is TGTGCCAGCAGTCTCCGGACAGGGTGGTCGGACACCATATATTTT.

This clonotype was detected many times. This chain uses TRBV5-1 with TRBJ2-1, with TRBD2 identical over 8 bases. The CDR3 is 16 residues long. Germline CDR1 reads SGHRS; CDR2 reads YFSETQ. V lost 0 bases to trimming and J lost 6 bases; unmatched junction nucleotides: 8. The chain's CDR3 is CASSLAGAGGLNEQFF. CDR3 nucleotide sequence: TGCGCCAGCAGCTTGGCCGGGGCGGGAGGACTCAATGAGCAGTTCTTC.

This clonotype has at least ten counts. The rearrangement links TRBV7-2 to TRBJ2-3; D is undetermined. The length of the CDR3 is 15 residues. CDR1 and CDR2 from the germline V gene are SGHTA and FQGNSA. V shed 5 bases and J shed 2 bases, with 14 bases lying between them. DNA for the CDR3: TGTGCCAGCAGCCGAAGTTCGACACCCACAGATACGCAGTATTTT. Translation: CASSRSSTPTDTQYF.

There are a few counts of this clonotype. J is TRBJ2-2 and V is TRBV24-1, with unresolved D. There are 14 residues in the CDR3. Germline V gives CDR1 KGHDR, CDR2 SFDVKD. Between the trimmed V and J ends, which lost 9 bases and 4 bases, there was a span of 14 bases. DNA for the CDR3: TGTGCCACCCAGTCCCAATCAGTCACCGGGGAGCTGTTTTTT. Encoded protein: CATQSQSVTGELFF.

The chain employs TRBV24-1 and TRBJ2-1; TRBD1 agrees at 9 bases. The J segment lost 8 bases and the V segment lost 4 bases, leaving 11 bases of the junction unmatched. The V gene's germline CDR1 is KGHDR and CDR2 SFDVKD. The CDR3 is made up of 16 amino acids. The CDR3 here is CATSETTGGWGDEQFF. The CDR3 DNA reads as TGTGCCACCAGTGAAACTACAGGGGGCTGGGGGGATGAGCAGTTCTTC.

Many counts were recorded for this clonotype. The J gene is TRBJ1-1, the V gene TRBV5-1, with no clear D. Trimming removed 3 bases at V and 5 bases at J, with 14 bases between. This CDR3 comprises 14 residues. Germline V lookup: CDR1 SGHRS, CDR2 YFSETQ. CDR3 nucleotide sequence: TGCGCCAGCAGCTCTTGGATTACGGGAACTGAAGCTTTCTTT. Amino acid sequence: CASSSWITGTEAFF.